This T cell receptor beta chain is from a study of chemoradiotherapy in HPV16-positive cancers (dated by TCRdb to the early 2020s). With regard to the full study: Using functional T-cell assays on cells from a couple of HPV16-positive patients, the researchers defined candidate HPV-specific T-cell clones and common TCR motifs. TCR repertoires from 86 patients with HPV-related cancers were then used to track the candidate HPV-specific TCRs and motifs. The study set out to ask whether T-cell immunity against the HPV oncoproteins E6 and E7 changes over the course of chemoradiotherapy and whether that immunity affects survival.

As for this clone: The antigen it recognizes is unknown. No much larger clone is present one base from it, and per-base qualities are unavailable. The sample contains more than one DNA sequence encoding this CDR3.

Because repertoires were sampled repeatedly during chemoradiotherapy, clonal expansion in the tumor microenvironment could be followed. The full study reports these points: In HPV16-positive patients, expansion of HPV-responsive T cells during chemoradiotherapy was found to be associated with improved recurrence-free survival. The functional definition of HPV-specific T cells came from only a couple of HPV16-positive patients, and the survival association was reported for HPV16-positive patients. Expansion of candidate HPV-specific clones and E7-related TCR motifs was observed in the tumor microenvironment during treatment, whereas no such expansion was observed for non-HPV-specific T cells.

Library creation used the immunoSEQ multiplex PCR assay. Not all clones reach the TCRdb copy of this immuneACCESS table, which keeps in-frame sequences only. Checked studies attribute under half of the gap to unresolved V genes and leave the rest unexplained. This sample holds about 5,000 clones; roughly 90% were observed only once. Of the sample, 2.6% falls within the top ten clones. From a lookup of the germline V gene (reference sequence), CDR1 and CDR2 are SEHNR and FQNEAQ. V gives up 1 base and J gives up 11 bases, and the segment between their germline ends measures 20 bases. Spanning cysteine to phenylalanine, the CDR3 consists of 15 amino acids. Of the read, only the CDR3 DNA is kept; its 45 bases are in frame from base 1.

The sequence came from a human donor with HPV-associated anogenital cancer. Sequences were derived from tumor tissue, sampled from a patient who underwent chemoradiotherapy. The chain is made from TRBV7-9 and TRBJ1-1, with the D gene call left open. The CDR3 amino acid sequence is: CASSLEARLPFLAFF. The base sequence is TGTGCCAGCAGCTTAGAGGCCAGACTCCCTTTTCTGGCTTTCTTT.